A few counts support the clone carrying this T cell receptor (beta chain). These data come from a study of Graves' ophthalmopathy and Graves' hyperthyroidism. Germline V lookup: CDR1 DFQATT, CDR2 SNEGSKA (reference sequence). The CDR3 is 18 amino acids. V gave up 0 bases and J gave up 0 bases, with 15 bases separating them. TCR beta CDR3 amplification used RNA transcripts. HTBI primers were used in a first-round RT-PCR, which preceded a second-round multiplex PCR. Using its own MiXCR run on the multiplex PCR reads, TCRdb lists one record per CDR3 protein. This sample has over a million distinct CDR3 sequences, with 35% to 45% found just once.

This clonotype originated in an adult man with Graves' hyperthyroidism. The rearrangement links TRBV20-1 to TRBJ2-6; D not certain. The sample consisted of peripheral blood or thyroid tissue (not recorded which). The CDR3 region is CSARDKLDRTSGANVLTF. CDR3 nucleotide sequence: TGCAGTGCTAGAGATAAACTTGATCGAACCTCTGGGGCCAACGTCCTGACTTTC.